Following are 21 T cell receptor beta chains from one sample sequenced in a study of CXCR3-negative and CXCR3-positive naive CD8 T cells. Preparation of TRB cDNA libraries relied on 5' RACE carrying UMI labels. Each CDR3 protein gets one entry in TCRdb, which reprocessed the 5' RACE reads and gives no DNA. The sample holds roughly 90,000 distinct CDR3 sequences. Sequenced: naive CXCR3- CD8+ T cells from blood. Described subset: CD45RO-CCR7+CD27+CD95- naive CD8+ T cells lacking CXCR3 (TNR3-). All receptors come from a human donor in good health. Some clones in this sample may be carry-over from other donors' samples.

The V call is TRBV11-2, the J call TRBJ2-2. This CDR3 is 11 amino acids long. Germline CDR1 is SGHAT and CDR2 is FQNNGV. The CDR3 region is CASSRTGELFF.

The chain has TRBV10-2 and TRBJ1-1. The CDR3 loop spans 14 amino acids. Germline V gene lookup returns CDR1 WSHSY and CDR2 SAAADI. The chain's CDR3 is CASSDSWVNTEAFF.

The genes are TRBV29-1 and TRBJ2-1. Germline-derived CDR1 and CDR2 are SQVTM and ANQGSEA. The CDR3 has 14 residues. The CDR3 sequence is CSAEVGSPYNEQFF.

This rearrangement joins TRBV15 to TRBJ2-7; as DNA is missing, the TRBD1 call by TCRdb cannot be tested. CDR3 length: 15 residues. Germline V gene sequence: CDR1 LNHNV, CDR2 YYDKDF (reference sequence). The CDR3: CATSEGQGLGYEQYF.

V and J are TRBV14 and TRBJ1-4; lacking DNA, the TRBD1 call made by TCRdb goes unchecked. Germline V gives CDR1 SGHDN, CDR2 FVKESK. The CDR3 has 17 amino acids. The CDR3 is CASSPMGQGMTNEKLFF.

This chain connects TRBV12-3 or TRBV12-4 to TRBJ2-1; there is no DNA to check the TCRdb D call of TRBD1. The CDR3 extends over 18 amino acids. The CDR3: CASSFFSSQGIQAYEQFF.

The gene calls are TRBV23-1 and TRBJ1-4; the TCRdb D gene call, TRBD1, has no DNA to confirm it. TRBV23-1 is filed as an ORF, its function uncertain. The CDR3 totals 17 residues. CDR3 sequence: CASSQSGIKGKDEKLFF.

V is TRBV7-9 and J is TRBJ2-7; without DNA, the TCRdb call of TRBD1 cannot be checked. Germline V lookup: CDR1 SEHNR, CDR2 FQNEAQ (reference sequence). This CDR3 spans 14 amino acids. The CDR3 here is CASSLGAGSYEQYF.

The rearrangement links TRBV5-1 to TRBJ1-1. Germline V CDR1 and CDR2: SGHRS, YFSETQ. The CDR3 spans 15 residues. CDR3 amino acids: CASSLNRASNTEAFF.

The chain recombines TRBV28 with TRBJ2-2; the D gene TCRdb calls, TRBD1, cannot be checked with no DNA. Germline V gene lookup returns CDR1 MDHEN and CDR2 SYDVKM. The CDR3 is made up of 13 amino acids. The CDR3 loop reads CASGTFGTGELFF.

The rearrangement uses TRBV15 and TRBJ2-1; the TCRdb D gene call, TRBD1, has no DNA to confirm it. Germline V gene sequence: CDR1 LNHNV, CDR2 YYDKDF (reference sequence). There are 17 residues in the CDR3. The CDR3 loop reads CATSRGGGATLDDEQFF.

The J gene is TRBJ2-7, the V gene TRBV29-1; TCRdb picks TRBD1, but there is no DNA to check that call. Germline CDR1 reads SQVTM; CDR2 reads ANQGSEA. There are 13 residues in the CDR3. Here the CDR3 reads CSVDEGAHHEQYF.

This chain links TRBV12-3 or TRBV12-4 with TRBJ2-3; TCRdb outputs TRBD1, but without DNA this stays unchecked. The CDR3 spans 17 residues. Here the CDR3 reads CASSPEVGRTSTDTQYF.

The chain recombines TRBV11-2 with TRBJ2-1; with no DNA, the TCRdb D assignment of TRBD2 cannot be verified. The germline V gene has CDR1 SGHAT and CDR2 FQNNGV. The CDR3 runs to 19 residues. The CDR3 sequence: CASSLDGRGAPLSYNEQFF.

The chain employs TRBV7-8 and TRBJ2-5; TCRdb outputs TRBD2, but without DNA this stays unchecked. Germline-derived CDR1 and CDR2 are SGHVS and FQNEAQ. CDR3 length: 21 amino acids. This CDR3 is CASSSASRPIHTDSTQETQYF.

The chain recombines TRBV28 with TRBJ2-7; the TCRdb call, TRBD1, lacks DNA for checking. The CDR3 sequence is 13 residues long. Per the germline V gene, CDR1 is MDHEN and CDR2 is SYDVKM. CDR3 amino acids: CASSFAGAYEQYF.

The V and J genes are TRBV28 and TRBJ2-7; the D call from TCRdb, TRBD1, cannot be confirmed without DNA. Germline CDR1 MDHEN, CDR2 SYDVKM. The CDR3 length is 15 residues. The CDR3 protein is CASSSPGGRTYEQYF.

V gene TRBV6-2 or TRBV6-3 combines with J gene TRBJ2-2. The CDR3 covers 11 residues. Germline V CDR1 and CDR2: MNHEY, SVGEGT. The CDR3 is CASWDAGELFF.

V gene TRBV29-1 combines with J gene TRBJ2-7. The V gene's germline CDR1 is SQVTM and CDR2 ANQGSEA. The CDR3 loop spans 13 amino acids. This chain's CDR3 is CSVEGGDFYEQYF.

The gene calls are TRBV7-2 and TRBJ2-7; no DNA is available, so the TRBD2 call from TCRdb remains unchecked. The CDR3 covers 14 residues. CDR1 SGHTA and CDR2 FQGNSA come from the germline V gene. Here the CDR3 reads CASSGNDYSYEQYF.

The V gene is TRBV7-6, the J gene TRBJ2-7; no DNA is available, so the TRBD2 call from TCRdb remains unchecked. Germline V gives CDR1 SGHVS, CDR2 FNYEAQ. The CDR3 length is 16 residues. CDR3: CASSLGPGGSIGEQYF.